This T cell receptor beta chain was identified in a study of blood T cells in healthy people across ages. Study summary: Capture via template switching afforded approximately one barcoded beta molecule per two T cells. Findings of the study overall: Unsorted PBMCs prevented conclusive naive versus antigen-experienced comparison.

All donors came from Russia, were Caucasian and healthy, and spanned ages roughly 6 to 95. Next came a second PCR, run for about 6 to 12 cycles, which used a sample-barcoded 5' primer along with a J-beta primer mix. From each sample, at least 2.5 million paired-end reads containing CDR3 were obtained. In TCRdb, the 5' RACE reads were re-called with MiXCR into one record per CDR3 protein. The table records 600,000 to 1,000,000 distinct CDR3 sequences, roughly 60% of them present only once. This CDR3 is built from 12 residues. V was shortened by 7 bases and J by 0 bases, with 10 bases between the two germline ends. Germline V CDR1 and CDR2: SQVTM, ANQGSEA. Of note for this clonotype: What it binds is not known.

Sequencing was carried out using blood. The receptor's source is a man aged 25 to 40 in good health. The V call is TRBV29-1, the J call TRBJ2-7; D remains ambiguous. The CDR3 region has the DNA TGCAGCGCAAAACAGAGCTCCTACGAGCAGTACTTC. Translating gives CSAKQSSYEQYF.